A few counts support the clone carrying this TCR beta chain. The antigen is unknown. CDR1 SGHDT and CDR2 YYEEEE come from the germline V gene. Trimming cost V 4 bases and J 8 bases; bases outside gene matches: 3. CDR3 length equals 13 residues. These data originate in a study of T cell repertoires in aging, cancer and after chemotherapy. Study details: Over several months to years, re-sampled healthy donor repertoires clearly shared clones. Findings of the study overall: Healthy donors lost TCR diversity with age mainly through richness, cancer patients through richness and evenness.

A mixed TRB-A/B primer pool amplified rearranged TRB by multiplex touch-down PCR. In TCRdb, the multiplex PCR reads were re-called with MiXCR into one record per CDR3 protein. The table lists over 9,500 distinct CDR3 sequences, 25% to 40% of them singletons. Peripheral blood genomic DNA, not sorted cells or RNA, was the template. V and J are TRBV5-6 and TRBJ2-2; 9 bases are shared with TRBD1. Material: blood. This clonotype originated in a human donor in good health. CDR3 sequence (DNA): TGTGCCAGCAGCCTACAGGGGGCTGGGGAGCTGTTTTTT. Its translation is CASSLQGAGELFF.